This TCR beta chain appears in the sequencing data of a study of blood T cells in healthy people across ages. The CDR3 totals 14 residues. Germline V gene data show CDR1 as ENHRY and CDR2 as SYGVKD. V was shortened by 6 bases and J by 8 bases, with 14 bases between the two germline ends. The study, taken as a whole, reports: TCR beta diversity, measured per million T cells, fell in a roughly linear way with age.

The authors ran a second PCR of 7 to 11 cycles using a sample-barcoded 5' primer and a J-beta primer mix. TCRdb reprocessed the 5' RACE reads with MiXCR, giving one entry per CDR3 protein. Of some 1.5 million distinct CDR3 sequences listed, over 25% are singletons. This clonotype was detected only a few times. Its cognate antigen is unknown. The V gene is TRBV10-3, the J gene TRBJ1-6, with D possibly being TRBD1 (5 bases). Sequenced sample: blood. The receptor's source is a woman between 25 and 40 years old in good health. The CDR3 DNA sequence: TGTGCCATCAGCCCGGGACGGGTCGATTCACCCCTCCACTTT. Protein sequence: CAISPGRVDSPLHF.